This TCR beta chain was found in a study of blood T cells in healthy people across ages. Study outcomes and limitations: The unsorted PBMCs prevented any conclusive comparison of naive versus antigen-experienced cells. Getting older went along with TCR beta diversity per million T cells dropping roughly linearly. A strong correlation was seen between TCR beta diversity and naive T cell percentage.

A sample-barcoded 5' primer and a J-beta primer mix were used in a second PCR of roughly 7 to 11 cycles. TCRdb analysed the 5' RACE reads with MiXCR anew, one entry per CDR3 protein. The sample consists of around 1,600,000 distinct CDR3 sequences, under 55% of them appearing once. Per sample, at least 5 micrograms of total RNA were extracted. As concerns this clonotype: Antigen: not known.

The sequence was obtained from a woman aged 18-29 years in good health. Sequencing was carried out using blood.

CDR3 nucleotides: TGCGCCAGCAGCTTTTGGGACAGGTCCACAGATACGCAGTATTTT. It yields the protein CASSFWDRSTDTQYF. The V call is TRBV5-1, the J call TRBJ2-3, with 8 bases that match TRBD1. CDR1 SGHRS and CDR2 YFSETQ come from the germline V gene. The CDR3 length is 15 residues. After removal of 2 bases from V and 2 bases from J, the junction contained 4 bases not matched to a gene.